This TCR beta chain was recovered during a study of cytomegalovirus exposure and HLA in healthy donors. Of note for this clone: Its antigen is unidentified.

Points from the study as a whole: A list of about 180 TCR beta chains associated with cytomegalovirus was given. Later on, a genetic analysis was performed. It linked a missense variant in DCLRE1C with V- and J-gene trimming of TCR beta. Analyzed later, association rates of TCRs varied across HLA loci, with DRB1 most and HLA-C fewest.

With 60 Vbeta and 13 Jbeta primers, the PCR was carried out. Clones were read by immunoSEQ multiplex PCR, and TCRdb kept only the in-frame ones, dropping some. The sample yields about 140,000 clones, more than 60% seen once. Between the trimmed V and J ends, which lost 3 bases and 7 bases, there was a span of 24 bases. The CDR3 has 16 amino acids. Germline CDR1 reads SQVTM; CDR2 reads ANQGSEA. The sequencing sample was made of PBMCs. The clonotype comes from a man aged 18 to 30 in good health and CMV-seropositive. This sequence joins TRBV29-1 and TRBJ1-2; D call uncertain. The DNA for the CDR3 is TGCAGCGTTGAGGTGGTTAGCGACGGGGAACTATCTGGCTACACCTTC. Protein sequence: CSVEVVSDGELSGYTF.